These T cell receptor beta chains were read from a single sample in a study of blood T cells in healthy people across ages. Via MiXCR, TCRdb re-called the 5' RACE reads, giving one row per CDR3 protein. This repertoire shows a few hundred thousand distinct CDR3 sequences, 27% found once; its top ten account for about 18%. The material sequenced was blood. These receptors were obtained from a woman aged 65 to 85 in good health. Both conserved end residues are part of each CDR3. Each record gives: J gene, V gene, D gene, clone size, CDR3 protein, CDR3 DNA. A D gene is named only where the DNA matches it firmly. The size field is filled for only some rows; it gives once, few, many or a size class.

j_gene: TRBJ2-1; v_gene: TRBV20-1; d_gene: -; abundance: few; CDR3aa: CSAEGRSDNEQFF; CDR3nt: TGCAGTGCCGAGGGACGCTCGGACAATGAGCAGTTCTTC
j_gene: TRBJ1-1; v_gene: TRBV2; d_gene: TRBD1; abundance: many; CDR3aa: CASSFYQTGKDDEAFF; CDR3nt: TGTGCCAGCAGCTTTTACCAGACAGGGAAGGATGATGAAGCTTTCTTT
j_gene: TRBJ2-1; v_gene: TRBV7-8; d_gene: -; abundance: few; CDR3aa: CASSHVPGEQFF; CDR3nt: TGTGCCAGCAGCCACGTACCTGGTGAGCAGTTCTTC
j_gene: TRBJ2-1; v_gene: TRBV5-6; d_gene: TRBD1; abundance: -; CDR3aa: CASILAGQGDWNEQFF; CDR3nt: TGTGCCAGCATTCTCGCGGGACAGGGGGATTGGAATGAGCAGTTCTTC
j_gene: TRBJ2-2; v_gene: TRBV27; d_gene: -; abundance: -; CDR3aa: CAPAGELFF; CDR3nt: TGTGCCCCCGCCGGGGAGCTGTTTTTT
j_gene: TRBJ2-5; v_gene: TRBV4-1; d_gene: TRBD2; abundance: -; CDR3aa: CASSQEELAGGTRTQYF; CDR3nt: TGCGCCAGCAGCCAAGAGGAACTAGCGGGGGGAACGAGGACCCAGTACTTC
j_gene: TRBJ1-3; v_gene: TRBV6-2/TRBV6-3; d_gene: -; abundance: -; CDR3aa: CASSYSRAYRGHHFSGNTIYF; CDR3nt: TGTGCCAGCAGTTACTCGAGGGCTTATCGAGGACACCATTTCTCTGGAAACACCATATATTTT
j_gene: TRBJ2-1; v_gene: TRBV4-1; d_gene: -; abundance: many; CDR3aa: CASSQGGSYNEQFF; CDR3nt: TGCGCCAGCAGCCAGGGGGGATCCTACAATGAGCAGTTCTTC
j_gene: TRBJ1-2; v_gene: TRBV12-3/TRBV12-4; d_gene: -; abundance: -; CDR3aa: CASSSRQAYGYTF; CDR3nt: TGTGCCAGCAGTTCCCGACAGGCCTATGGCTACACCTTC
j_gene: TRBJ1-1; v_gene: TRBV7-3; d_gene: -; abundance: -; CDR3aa: CASSLNAPRAEAFF; CDR3nt: TGTGCCAGCAGCTTAAATGCCCCCCGCGCTGAAGCTTTCTTT
j_gene: TRBJ1-1; v_gene: TRBV15; d_gene: -; abundance: -; CDR3aa: CATSRDRRVAFF; CDR3nt: TGTGCCACCAGCAGAGATAGGAGGGTTGCTTTCTTT
j_gene: TRBJ2-2; v_gene: TRBV5-8; d_gene: TRBD2; abundance: -; CDR3aa: CASSPWPGGAGELFF; CDR3nt: TGTGCCAGCAGCCCATGGCCCGGGGGGGCCGGGGAGCTGTTTTTT
j_gene: TRBJ1-2; v_gene: TRBV5-1; d_gene: -; abundance: few; CDR3aa: CASSLQPLGGYTF; CDR3nt: TGCGCCAGCAGCTTGCAGCCCTTGGGTGGCTACACCTTC
j_gene: TRBJ1-2; v_gene: TRBV6-6; d_gene: -; abundance: few; CDR3aa: CAIDPGRNSYGYTF; CDR3nt: TGTGCCATCGACCCCGGGCGTAACAGCTATGGCTACACCTTC
j_gene: TRBJ2-1; v_gene: TRBV7-3; d_gene: TRBD2; abundance: few; CDR3aa: CASSASGLANEQFF; CDR3nt: TGTGCCAGCAGCGCATCTGGACTAGCGAATGAGCAGTTCTTC
j_gene: TRBJ2-4; v_gene: TRBV7-2; d_gene: TRBD1; abundance: -; CDR3aa: CASSPEGARGPKNIQYF; CDR3nt: TGTGCCAGCAGCCCCGAGGGGGCTAGGGGTCCCAAAAACATTCAGTACTTC
j_gene: TRBJ2-1; v_gene: TRBV24-1; d_gene: TRBD1; abundance: many; CDR3aa: CATSEPGQGGEQFF; CDR3nt: TGTGCCACCAGTGAGCCAGGACAGGGTGGTGAGCAGTTCTTC
j_gene: TRBJ2-4; v_gene: TRBV20-1; d_gene: -; abundance: few; CDR3aa: CSARPLAKNIQYF; CDR3nt: TGCAGTGCTAGGCCTTTAGCCAAAAACATTCAGTACTTC
j_gene: TRBJ2-7; v_gene: TRBV6-2/TRBV6-3; d_gene: -; abundance: -; CDR3aa: CASVAEATYYEQYF; CDR3nt: TGTGCCAGCGTGGCAGAGGCGACCTACTACGAGCAGTACTTC
j_gene: TRBJ2-1; v_gene: TRBV5-4; d_gene: TRBD2; abundance: -; CDR3aa: CASSLLAEKKQFF; CDR3nt: TGTGCCAGCAGCTTACTAGCGGAAAAAAAGCAGTTCTTC
j_gene: TRBJ2-4; v_gene: TRBV28; d_gene: TRBD2; abundance: few; CDR3aa: CASSFQRGARNIQYF; CDR3nt: TGTGCCAGCAGTTTTCAGCGGGGGGCCCGAAACATTCAGTACTTC
j_gene: TRBJ2-5; v_gene: TRBV24-1; d_gene: -; abundance: few; CDR3aa: CATEAGLQETQYF; CDR3nt: TGTGCCACGGAGGCAGGGCTCCAAGAGACCCAGTACTTC
j_gene: TRBJ2-5; v_gene: TRBV7-9; d_gene: -; abundance: -; CDR3aa: CASSLGAGGPVQETQYF; CDR3nt: TGTGCCAGCAGCTTAGGGGCTGGGGGACCAGTCCAAGAGACCCAGTACTTC
j_gene: TRBJ2-3; v_gene: TRBV20-1; d_gene: -; abundance: -; CDR3aa: CSARRPPDTQYF; CDR3nt: TGCAGTGCTAGACGACCGCCCGATACGCAGTATTTT
j_gene: TRBJ1-1; v_gene: TRBV5-1; d_gene: -; abundance: few; CDR3aa: CASSSTALVFPEAFF; CDR3nt: TGCGCCAGCAGCTCGACAGCTTTAGTCTTCCCTGAAGCTTTCTTT